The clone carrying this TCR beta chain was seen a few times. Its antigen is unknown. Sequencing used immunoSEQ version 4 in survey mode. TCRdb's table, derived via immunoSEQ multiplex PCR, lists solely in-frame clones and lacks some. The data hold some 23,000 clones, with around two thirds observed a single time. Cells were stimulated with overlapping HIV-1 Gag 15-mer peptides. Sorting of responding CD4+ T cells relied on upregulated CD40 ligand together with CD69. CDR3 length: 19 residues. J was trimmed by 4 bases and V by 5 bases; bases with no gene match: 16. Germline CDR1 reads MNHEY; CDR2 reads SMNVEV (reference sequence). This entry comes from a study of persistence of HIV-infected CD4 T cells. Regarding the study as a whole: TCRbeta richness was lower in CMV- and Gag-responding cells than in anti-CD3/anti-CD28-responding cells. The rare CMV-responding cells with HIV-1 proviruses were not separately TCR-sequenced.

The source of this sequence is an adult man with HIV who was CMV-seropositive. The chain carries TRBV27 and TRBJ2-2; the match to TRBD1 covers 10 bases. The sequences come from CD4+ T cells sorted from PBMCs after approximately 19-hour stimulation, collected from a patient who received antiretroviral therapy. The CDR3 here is CASSQTGTGVWAATGELFF. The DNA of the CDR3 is TGTGCCAGCAGTCAGACCGGGACAGGGGTTTGGGCGGCCACCGGGGAGCTGTTTTTT.